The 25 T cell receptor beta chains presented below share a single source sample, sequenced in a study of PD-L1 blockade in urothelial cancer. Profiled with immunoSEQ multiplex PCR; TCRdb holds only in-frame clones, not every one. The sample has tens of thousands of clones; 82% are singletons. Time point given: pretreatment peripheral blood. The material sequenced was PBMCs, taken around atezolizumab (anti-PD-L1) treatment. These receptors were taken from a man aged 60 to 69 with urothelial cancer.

The CDR3 DNA is TGCAGCGTTGACCTGGACAGGGCGAGCACAGATACGCAGTATTTT. Translation: CSVDLDRASTDTQYF. This rearrangement joins TRBV29-1 to TRBJ2-3; 8 nucleotides match TRBD1. The ends lost 3 bases at V and 0 bases at J; junction bases unmatched: 5. The CDR3 covers 15 residues. The germline CDR1 and CDR2 sequences are SQVTM and ANQGSEA.

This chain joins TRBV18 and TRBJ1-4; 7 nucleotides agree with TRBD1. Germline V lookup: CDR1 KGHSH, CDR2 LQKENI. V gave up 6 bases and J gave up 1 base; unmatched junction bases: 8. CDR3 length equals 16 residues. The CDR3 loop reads CASSPGRQGTNEKLFF. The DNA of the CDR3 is TGTGCCAGCTCGCCAGGCCGACAGGGAACTAATGAAAAACTGTTTTTT.

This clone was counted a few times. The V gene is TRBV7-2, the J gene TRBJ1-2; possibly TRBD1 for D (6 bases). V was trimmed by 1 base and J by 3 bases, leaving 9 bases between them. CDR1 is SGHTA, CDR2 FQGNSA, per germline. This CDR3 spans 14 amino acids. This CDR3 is CASSLVGADYGYTF. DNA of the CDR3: TGTGCCAGCAGCTTAGTGGGGGCTGACTATGGCTACACCTTC.

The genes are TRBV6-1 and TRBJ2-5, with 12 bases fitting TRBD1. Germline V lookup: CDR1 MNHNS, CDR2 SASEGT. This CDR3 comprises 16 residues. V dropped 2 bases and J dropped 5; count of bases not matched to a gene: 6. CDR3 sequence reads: CASSELGTGGLETQYF. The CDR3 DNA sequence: TGTGCCAGCAGTGAACTCGGGACAGGGGGCTTGGAGACCCAGTACTTC.

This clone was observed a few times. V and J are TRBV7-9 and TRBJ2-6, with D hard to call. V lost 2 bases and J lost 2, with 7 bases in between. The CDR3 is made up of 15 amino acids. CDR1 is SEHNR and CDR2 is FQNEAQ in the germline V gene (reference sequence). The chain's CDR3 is CASSLFLPGANVLTF. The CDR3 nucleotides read TGTGCCAGCAGCTTATTTCTCCCTGGGGCCAACGTCCTGACTTTC.

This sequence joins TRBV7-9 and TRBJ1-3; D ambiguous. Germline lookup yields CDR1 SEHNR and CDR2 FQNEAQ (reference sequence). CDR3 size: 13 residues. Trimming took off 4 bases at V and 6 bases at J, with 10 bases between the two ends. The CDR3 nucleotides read TGTGCCAGCAGCTCCACTTTAGCAAACACCATATATTTT. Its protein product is CASSSTLANTIYF.

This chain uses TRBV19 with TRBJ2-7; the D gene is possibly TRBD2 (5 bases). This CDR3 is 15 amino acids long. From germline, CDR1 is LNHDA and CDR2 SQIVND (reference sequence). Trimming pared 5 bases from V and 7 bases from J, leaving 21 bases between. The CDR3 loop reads CASSGDSDGTGEQYF. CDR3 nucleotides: TGTGCCAGTAGTGGAGATTCGGACGGAACGGGGGAGCAGTACTTC.

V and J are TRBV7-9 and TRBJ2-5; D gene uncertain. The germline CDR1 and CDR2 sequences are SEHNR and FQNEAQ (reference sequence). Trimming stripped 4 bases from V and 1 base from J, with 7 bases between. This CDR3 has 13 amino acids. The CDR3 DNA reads TGTGCCAGCAGCTGGTACAGCCAAGAGACCCAGTACTTC. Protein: CASSWYSQETQYF.

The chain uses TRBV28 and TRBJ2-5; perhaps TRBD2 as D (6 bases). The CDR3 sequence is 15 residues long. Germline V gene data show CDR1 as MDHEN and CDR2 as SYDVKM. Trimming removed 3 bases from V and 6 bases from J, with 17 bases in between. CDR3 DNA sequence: TGTGCCAGCAGTTTGGCGGCGGGGATCACGAAGACCCAGTACTTC. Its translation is CASSLAAGITKTQYF.

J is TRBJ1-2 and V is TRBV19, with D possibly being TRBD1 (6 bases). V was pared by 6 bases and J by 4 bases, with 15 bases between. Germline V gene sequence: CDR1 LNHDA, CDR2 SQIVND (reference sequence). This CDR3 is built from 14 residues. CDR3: CASSSPGTSYGYTF. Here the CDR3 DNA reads TGTGCCAGTAGCAGTCCTGGGACAAGCTATGGCTACACCTTC.

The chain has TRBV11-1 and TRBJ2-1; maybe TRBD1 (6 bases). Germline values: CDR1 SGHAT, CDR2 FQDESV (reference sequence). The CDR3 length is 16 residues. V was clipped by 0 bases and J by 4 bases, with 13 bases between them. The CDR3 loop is CASSLASRGNYNEQFF. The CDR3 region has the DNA TGTGCCAGCAGCTTAGCCAGCAGGGGCAATTACAATGAGCAGTTCTTC.

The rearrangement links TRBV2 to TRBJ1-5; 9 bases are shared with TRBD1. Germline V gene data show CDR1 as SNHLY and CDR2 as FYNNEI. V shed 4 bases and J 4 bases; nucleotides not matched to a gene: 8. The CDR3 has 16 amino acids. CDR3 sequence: CASSGATGGGNQPQHF. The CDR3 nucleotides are TGTGCCAGCAGTGGAGCTACAGGGGGCGGGAATCAGCCCCAGCATTTT.

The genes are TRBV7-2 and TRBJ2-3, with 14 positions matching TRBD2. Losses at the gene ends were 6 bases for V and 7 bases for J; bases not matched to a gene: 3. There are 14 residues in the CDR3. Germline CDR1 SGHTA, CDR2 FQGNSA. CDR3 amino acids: CASRTSGGAYTQYF. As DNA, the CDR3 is TGTGCCAGCAGGACTAGCGGGGGGGCGTATACGCAGTATTTT.

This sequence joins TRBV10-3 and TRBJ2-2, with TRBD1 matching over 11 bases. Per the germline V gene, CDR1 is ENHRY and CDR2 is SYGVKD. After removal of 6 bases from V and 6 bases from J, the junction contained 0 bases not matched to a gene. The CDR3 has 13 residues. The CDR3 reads CAIRGQGAGELFF. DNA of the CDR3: TGTGCCATCAGGGGACAGGGGGCCGGGGAGCTGTTTTTT.

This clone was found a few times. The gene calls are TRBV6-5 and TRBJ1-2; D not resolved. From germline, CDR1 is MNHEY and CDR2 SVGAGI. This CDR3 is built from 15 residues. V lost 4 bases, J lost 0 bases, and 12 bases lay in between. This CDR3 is CASSSSGSTNYGYTF. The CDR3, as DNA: TGTGCCAGCAGTTCATCTGGGAGCACTAACTATGGCTACACCTTC.

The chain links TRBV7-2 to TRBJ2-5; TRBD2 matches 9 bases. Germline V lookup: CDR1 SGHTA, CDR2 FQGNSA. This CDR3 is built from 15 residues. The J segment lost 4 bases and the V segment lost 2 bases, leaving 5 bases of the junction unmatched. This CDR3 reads CASSLQRGAVETQYF. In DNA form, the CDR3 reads TGTGCCAGCAGCTTACAGCGGGGGGCCGTAGAGACCCAGTACTTC. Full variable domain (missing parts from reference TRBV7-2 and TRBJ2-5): GAGVSQSPSNKVTEKGKDVELRCDPISGHTALYWYRQSLGQGLEFLIYFQGNSAPDKSGLPSDRFSAERTGGSVSTLTIQRTQQEDSAVYLCASSLQRGAVETQYFGPGTRLLVL.

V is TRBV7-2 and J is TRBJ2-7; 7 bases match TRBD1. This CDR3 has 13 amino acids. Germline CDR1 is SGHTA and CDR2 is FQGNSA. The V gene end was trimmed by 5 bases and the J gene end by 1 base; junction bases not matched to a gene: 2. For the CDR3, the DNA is TGTGCCAGCAGCCGGGACAGATCCTACGAGCAGTACTTC. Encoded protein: CASSRDRSYEQYF.

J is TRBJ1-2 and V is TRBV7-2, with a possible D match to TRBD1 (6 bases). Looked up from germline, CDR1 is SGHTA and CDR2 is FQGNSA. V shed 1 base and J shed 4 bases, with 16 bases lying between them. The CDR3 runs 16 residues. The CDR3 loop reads CASSLDSRTAGYGYTF. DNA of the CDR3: TGTGCCAGCAGCTTAGACAGTCGGACAGCCGGCTATGGCTACACCTTC.

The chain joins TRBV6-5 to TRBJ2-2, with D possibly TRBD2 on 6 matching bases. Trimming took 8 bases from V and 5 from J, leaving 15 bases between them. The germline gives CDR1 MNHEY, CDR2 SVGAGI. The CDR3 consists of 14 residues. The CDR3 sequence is CASGERAGTGELFF. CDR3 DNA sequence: TGTGCCAGCGGGGAAAGGGCGGGGACCGGGGAGCTGTTTTTT.

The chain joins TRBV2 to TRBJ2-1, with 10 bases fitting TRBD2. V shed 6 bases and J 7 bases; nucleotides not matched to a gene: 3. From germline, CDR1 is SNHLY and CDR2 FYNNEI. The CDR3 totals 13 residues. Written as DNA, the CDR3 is TGTGCCAGCAGACCGGGACTAGCGAATGAGCAGTTCTTC. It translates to CASRPGLANEQFF.

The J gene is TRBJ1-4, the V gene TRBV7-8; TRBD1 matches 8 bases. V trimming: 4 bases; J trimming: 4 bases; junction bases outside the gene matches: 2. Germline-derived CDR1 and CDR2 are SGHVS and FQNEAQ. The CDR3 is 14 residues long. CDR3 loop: CASSSGQVNEKLFF. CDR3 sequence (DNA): TGTGCCAGCAGCTCGGGACAGGTTAATGAAAAACTGTTTTTT.

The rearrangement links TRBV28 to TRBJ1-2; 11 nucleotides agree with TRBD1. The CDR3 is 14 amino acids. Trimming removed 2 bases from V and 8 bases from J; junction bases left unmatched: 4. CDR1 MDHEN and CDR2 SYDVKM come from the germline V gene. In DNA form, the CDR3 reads TGTGCCAGCAGTTTACTGGACAGGGGGCAGGGCTACACCTTC. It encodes CASSLLDRGQGYTF.

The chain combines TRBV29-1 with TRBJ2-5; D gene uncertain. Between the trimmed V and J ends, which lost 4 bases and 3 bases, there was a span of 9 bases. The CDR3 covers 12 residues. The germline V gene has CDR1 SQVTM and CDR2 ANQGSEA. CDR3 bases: TGCAGCGTTGTGGCAGACAAAGAGACCCAGTACTTC. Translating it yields CSVVADKETQYF.

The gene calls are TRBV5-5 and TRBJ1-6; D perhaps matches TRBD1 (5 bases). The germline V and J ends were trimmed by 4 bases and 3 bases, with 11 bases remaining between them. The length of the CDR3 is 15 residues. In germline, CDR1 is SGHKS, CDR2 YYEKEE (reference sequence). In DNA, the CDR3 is TGTGCCAGCAGCACCGGACAAAACTATAATTCACCCCTCCACTTT. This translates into CASSTGQNYNSPLHF.

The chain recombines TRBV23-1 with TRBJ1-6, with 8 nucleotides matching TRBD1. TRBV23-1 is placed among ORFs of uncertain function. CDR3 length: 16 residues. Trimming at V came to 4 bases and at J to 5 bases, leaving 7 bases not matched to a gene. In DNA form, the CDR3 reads TGCGCCAGCAGTCTTCAGGGGGCGAAGGATAATTCACCCCTCCACTTT. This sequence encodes CASSLQGAKDNSPLHF.